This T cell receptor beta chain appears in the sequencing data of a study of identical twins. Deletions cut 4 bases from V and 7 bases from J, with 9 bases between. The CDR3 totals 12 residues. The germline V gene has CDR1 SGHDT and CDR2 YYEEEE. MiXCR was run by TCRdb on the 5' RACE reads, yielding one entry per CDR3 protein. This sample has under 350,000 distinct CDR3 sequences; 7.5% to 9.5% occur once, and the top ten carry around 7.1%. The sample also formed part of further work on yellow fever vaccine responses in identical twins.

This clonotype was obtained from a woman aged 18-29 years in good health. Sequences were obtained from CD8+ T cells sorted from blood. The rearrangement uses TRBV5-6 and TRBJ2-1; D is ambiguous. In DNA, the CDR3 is TGTGCCAGCAGCCACTTGGGTAATGAGCAGTTCTTC. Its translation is CASSHLGNEQFF.